This T cell receptor (beta chain) originates from a study of memory CD4+ T cells and cytomegalovirus serostatus. TCRdb's copy holds only in-frame clones and misses some; the assay was immunoSEQ multiplex PCR. The table has 27,000 or so clones, around 75% seen once. The sort gate was single viable CD3+CD4+CD8-CD45RO+ cells for memory CD4+ T cells. CDR1 and CDR2 (germline): SGHTA, FQGTGA. V was clipped by 5 bases and J by 4 bases, with 18 bases between them. This CDR3 spans 15 amino acids. The rearrangement uses TRBV7-3 and TRBJ2-7; TRBD2 might be the D (6 bases). The source material was memory CD4+ T cells from blood. The TCR was taken from an adult in good health and CMV-seronegative. CDR3 region: CASSLGAGSPYEQYF. The DNA of the CDR3 is TGTGCCAGCAGCCTAGGGGCGGGGTCCCCTTACGAGCAGTACTTC.